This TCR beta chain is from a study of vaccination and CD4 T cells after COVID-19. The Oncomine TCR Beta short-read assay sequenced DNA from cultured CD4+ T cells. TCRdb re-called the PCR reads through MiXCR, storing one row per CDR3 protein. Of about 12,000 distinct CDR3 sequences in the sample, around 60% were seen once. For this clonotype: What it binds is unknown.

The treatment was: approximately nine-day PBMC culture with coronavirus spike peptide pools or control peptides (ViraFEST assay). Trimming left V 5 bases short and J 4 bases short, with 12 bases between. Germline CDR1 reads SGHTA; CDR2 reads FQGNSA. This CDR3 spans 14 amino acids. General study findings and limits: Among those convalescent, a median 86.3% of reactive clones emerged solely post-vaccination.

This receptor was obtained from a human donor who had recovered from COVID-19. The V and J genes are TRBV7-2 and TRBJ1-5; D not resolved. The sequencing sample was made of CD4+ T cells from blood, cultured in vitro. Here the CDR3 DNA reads TGTGCCAGCAGCAATGGTCTCCCGAATCAGCCCCAGCATTTT. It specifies CASSNGLPNQPQHF.